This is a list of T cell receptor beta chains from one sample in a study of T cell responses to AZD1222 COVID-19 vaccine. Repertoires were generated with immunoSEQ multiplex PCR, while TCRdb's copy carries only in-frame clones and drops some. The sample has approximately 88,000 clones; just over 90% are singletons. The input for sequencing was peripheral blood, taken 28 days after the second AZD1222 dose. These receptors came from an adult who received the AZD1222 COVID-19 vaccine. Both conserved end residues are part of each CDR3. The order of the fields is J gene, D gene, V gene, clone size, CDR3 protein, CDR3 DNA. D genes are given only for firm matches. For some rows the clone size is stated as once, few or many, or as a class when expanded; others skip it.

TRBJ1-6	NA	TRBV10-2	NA	CASSGRGPNSPLHF	TGCGCCAGCAGTGGTCGGGGGCCTAATTCACCCCTCCACTTT
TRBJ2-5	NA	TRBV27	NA	CASSLVPGLETQYF	TGTGCCAGCAGTTTAGTCCCGGGTCTGGAGACCCAGTACTTC
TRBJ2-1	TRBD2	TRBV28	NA	CASSFGSGGNYNEQFF	TGTGCCAGCAGTTTCGGTTCCGGGGGGAACTACAATGAGCAGTTCTTC
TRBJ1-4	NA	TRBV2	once	CASSVGTGANEKLFF	TGTGCCAGCAGTGTCGGGACCGGCGCTAATGAAAAACTGTTTTTT
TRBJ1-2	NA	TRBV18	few	CASSPDAYGYTF	TGTGCCAGCTCACCTGATGCATATGGCTACACCTTC
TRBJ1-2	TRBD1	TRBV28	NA	CASSLATGWGANYGYTF	TGTGCCAGCAGTTTAGCGACAGGGTGGGGAGCTAACTATGGCTACACCTTC
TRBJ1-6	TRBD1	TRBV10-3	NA	CAIQVETGGSPLHF	TGTGCCATCCAAGTGGAGACAGGGGGTTCACCCCTCCACTTT
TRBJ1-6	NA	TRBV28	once	CASSGWNSPLHF	TGTGCCAGCAGTGGATGGAATTCACCCCTCCACTTT
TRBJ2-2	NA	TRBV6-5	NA	CASRPINTGELFF	TGTGCCAGCAGGCCTATCAACACCGGGGAGCTGTTTTTT
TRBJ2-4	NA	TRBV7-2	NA	CASSLVGLAKNIQYF	TGTGCCAGCAGCTTAGTGGGGTTAGCCAAAAACATTCAGTACTTC
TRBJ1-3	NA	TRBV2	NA	CASSNTEGGTIYF	TGTGCCAGCAGTAACACGGAGGGGGGCACCATATATTTT
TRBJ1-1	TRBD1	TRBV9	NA	CASRPIRTGGIEAFF	TGTGCCAGCAGGCCTATCAGGACAGGGGGCATTGAAGCTTTCTTT
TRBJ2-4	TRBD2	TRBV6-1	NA	CASSVLLAGGKNIQYF	TGTGCCAGCAGTGTATTACTAGCGGGGGGGAAAAACATTCAGTACTTC
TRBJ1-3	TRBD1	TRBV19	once	CASSTRQGKVGNTIYF	TGTGCCAGTAGTACCCGACAGGGAAAGGTTGGAAACACCATATATTTT
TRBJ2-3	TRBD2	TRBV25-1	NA	CASSDRTSGGTDTQYF	TGTGCCAGCAGTGACCGCACTAGCGGGGGCACAGATACGCAGTATTTT
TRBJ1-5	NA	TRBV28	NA	CASGLGRGRGSNQPQHF	TGTGCCAGCGGTCTCGGGAGGGGGAGGGGTAGCAATCAGCCCCAGCATTTT
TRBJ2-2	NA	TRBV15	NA	CATSRATEPGELFF	TGTGCCACCAGCAGGGCCACGGAGCCCGGGGAGCTGTTTTTT
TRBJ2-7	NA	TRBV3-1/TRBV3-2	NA	CAREAGTRPHEQYF	TGTGCCAGGGAGGCCGGGACCAGGCCTCACGAGCAGTACTTC
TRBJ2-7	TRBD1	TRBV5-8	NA	CASSLTGTGTHEQYF	TGTGCCAGCAGCTTAACCGGGACAGGAACCCACGAGCAGTACTTC
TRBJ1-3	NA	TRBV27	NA	CASSFSATLTNTIYF	TGTGCCAGCAGTTTTTCTGCGACGTTAACGAACACCATATATTTT
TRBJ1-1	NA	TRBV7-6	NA	CASSLQPGWDTEAFF	TGTGCCAGCAGCTTACAGCCAGGGTGGGACACTGAAGCTTTCTTT
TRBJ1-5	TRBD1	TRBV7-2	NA	CASSGDRGPQHF	TGTGCCAGCAGCGGGGACAGGGGCCCCCAGCATTTT
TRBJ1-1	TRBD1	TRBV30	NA	CACQRPTGGTEAFF	TGTGCCTGCCAAAGACCGACAGGGGGCACTGAAGCTTTCTTT
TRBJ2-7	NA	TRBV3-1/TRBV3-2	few	CASSPLFTSSSYEQYF	TGTGCCAGCAGCCCCCTGTTTACTAGTTCGTCCTACGAGCAGTACTTC
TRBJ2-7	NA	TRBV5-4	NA	CASSLPGFEQYF	TGTGCCAGCAGCTTACCAGGGTTCGAGCAGTACTTC
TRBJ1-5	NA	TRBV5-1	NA	CASRIGPISNQPQHF	TGCGCCAGCAGGATTGGGCCCATTAGCAATCAGCCCCAGCATTTT
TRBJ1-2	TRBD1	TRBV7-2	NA	CASSFAGGDYGYTF	TGTGCCAGCAGCTTTGCAGGGGGGGACTATGGCTACACCTTC
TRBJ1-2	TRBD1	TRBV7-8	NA	CASSWDRGGYTF	TGTGCCAGCAGCTGGGACAGGGGAGGCTACACCTTC
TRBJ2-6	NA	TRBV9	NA	CASSVSDAGANVLTF	TGTGCCAGCAGCGTATCCGACGCTGGGGCCAACGTCCTGACTTTC
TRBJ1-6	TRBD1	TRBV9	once	CASSVEDRYNSPLHF	TGTGCCAGCAGCGTAGAGGACAGGTATAATTCACCCCTCCACTTT
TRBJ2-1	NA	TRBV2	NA	CASSVRGDEQFF	TGTGCCAGCAGTGTACGGGGAGATGAGCAGTTCTTC
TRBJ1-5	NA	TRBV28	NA	CASSIINQPQHF	TGTGCCAGCAGTATAATTAATCAGCCCCAGCATTTT
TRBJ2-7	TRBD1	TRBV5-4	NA	CPPSHDRGRSYEQYF	TGTCCCCCCAGCCACGACAGGGGGAGGTCCTACGAGCAGTACTTC
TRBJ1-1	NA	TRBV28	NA	CASSFKGLRAFF	TGTGCCAGCAGTTTCAAGGGTTTAAGGGCTTTCTTT
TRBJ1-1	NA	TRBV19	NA	CASFRGAFF	TGTGCCAGTTTTCGGGGAGCTTTCTTT
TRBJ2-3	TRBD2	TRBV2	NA	CASSGTSLVSDTQYF	TGTGCCAGCAGTGGGACTAGCTTGGTCTCTGATACGCAGTATTTT
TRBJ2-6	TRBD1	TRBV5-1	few	CASSLQPGQGVSGANVLTF	TGCGCCAGCAGCTTGCAACCGGGACAGGGAGTCTCTGGGGCCAACGTCCTGACTTTC
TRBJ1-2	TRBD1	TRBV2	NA	CASNQGVGYTF	TGTGCCAGCAACCAGGGGGTAGGCTACACCTTC
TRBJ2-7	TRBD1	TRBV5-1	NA	CASSWGQGNTYEQYF	TGCGCCAGCAGCTGGGGACAGGGGAACACCTACGAGCAGTACTTC
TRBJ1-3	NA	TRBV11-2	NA	CASSLVPVTIYF	TGTGCCAGCAGCTTGGTCCCCGTCACCATATATTTT
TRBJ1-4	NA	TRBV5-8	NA	CASSLAVKGDEKLFF	TGTGCCAGCAGCTTGGCCGTAAAGGGCGATGAAAAACTGTTTTTT
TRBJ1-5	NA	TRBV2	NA	CASCNGNQPQHF	TGTGCCAGTTGCAATGGCAATCAGCCCCAGCATTTT
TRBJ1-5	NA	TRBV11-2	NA	CASSLAGTHNQPQHF	TGTGCCAGCAGCCTGGCCGGGACGCACAATCAGCCCCAGCATTTT
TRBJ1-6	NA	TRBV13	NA	CASSLAGQLNSPLHF	TGTGCCAGCAGCTTGGCGGGACAATTGAATTCACCCCTCCACTTT
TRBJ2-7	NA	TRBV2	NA	CASSEQGLLYF	TGTGCCAGCAGTGAACAGGGGCTGCTGTACTTC
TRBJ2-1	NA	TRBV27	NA	CASSQNPGPLIVSSYNEQFF	TGTGCCAGCAGTCAAAATCCGGGACCCCTTATCGTTAGCTCCTACAATGAGCAGTTCTTC
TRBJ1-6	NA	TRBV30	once	CAWTPGRDNSPLHF	TGTGCCTGGACTCCGGGTAGGGATAATTCACCCCTCCACTTT
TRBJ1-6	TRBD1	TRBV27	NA	CASSSNRGNSPLHF	TGTGCCAGCAGTTCGAACAGGGGTAATTCACCCCTCCACTTT
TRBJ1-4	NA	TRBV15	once	CATSRQTEKLFF	TGTGCCACCAGCAGACAGACAGAAAAACTGTTTTTT